The subject of this entry is one T cell receptor (beta chain). The antigen it recognizes is unknown. Base qualities are not at hand, and no much larger clone is one base apart. Inclusive of the bounding cysteine and phenylalanine, the CDR3 is 16 residues long. Only the CDR3 part of the read is kept: 48 bases, read in frame from the first base. The germline V and J ends show losses of 3 bases and 5 bases respectively, and no gene match explains 6 bases of the junction. The germline V gene gives CDR1 as SGHRS and CDR2 as YFSETQ. This specimen comes from a study of blood T cell repertoires in COVID-19 (dated by TCRdb to between 2020 and 2021). Study-wide context: Samples covering the acute and convalescent phases of COVID-19 were provided by collaborators in the United States, Italy and Spain. The material from the prospective study consisted of cDNA or gDNA derived from T cells, B-cell-depleted T cells, or PBMCs. Deeply sampled blood TCRbeta repertoires from subjects exposed to, actively infected with, or recovered from COVID-19 were included in the dataset. The repertoires were released in a freely available public database meant as a resource for research on the immune response to SARS-CoV-2. The samples were drawn from two sources: the first 160 participants of the ongoing ImmuneRACE study, and 950 to 1,500 subjects contributed by 6 global collaborators. A de-identified subject ID, COVID-19 status, age in years and sex were almost always included in the sample metadata. Where available, HLA class I and class II types were obtained from metadata supplied by the sample provider rather than from assay-based typing.

The research as a whole found: The amount of clinical and demographic metadata varied by source and participant and was provided uncurated.

The immunoSEQ Assay, a bias-controlled multiplex PCR, was used to amplify TCRbeta CDR3 regions from genomic DNA. The authors' analysis ran thus. Nucleated cell counts per sample were estimated from amplification of reference gene primers within the assay. Sequence reads were collapsed and filtered to measure the absolute abundance of every unique TCRbeta CDR3 rearrangement. Productive Simpson clonality was computed per sample as the square root of Simpson's diversity index over productive rearrangements. Entries here come from immuneACCESS through TCRdb and include only in-frame sequences with V and J called. Some clones fail to appear in such tables; in the studies checked, an unresolved V gene covers under half of the shortfall, and the cause of the remainder is unknown. V and J calls and clone size come straight from that table; D and trimming were deduced from the DNA. The table for this sample lists approximately 130,000 clones; approximately 77% of them were counted only once. In total, the top ten clones hold roughly 20% of the sample.

The collaborating institutions used their own protocols to collect whole blood in K2EDTA tubes. For TCRbeta analysis, collaborators shipped samples in one of three forms: frozen whole blood, isolated PBMCs, or DNA extracted from either of those sample types. This chain joins TRBV5-1 to TRBJ2-5, with 14 central nucleotides matching TRBD2. This receptor was identified in a man aged 80 or over with acute or convalescent COVID-19. The specimen sequenced was peripheral blood. CDR3 sequence: CASSSTSGGAWETQYF. The sequence in DNA is TGCGCCAGCAGCTCGACTAGCGGGGGGGCTTGGGAGACCCAGTACTTC.